The clone carrying this TCR beta chain was found many times. Antigen unknown. These data are taken from a study of T cell repertoires in cytomegalovirus infection. About the research overall: In public TCR beta signatures, there were indications of both CMV infection and matching HLA type. The study, taken as a whole, reports: The cumulative frequency of public TCR beta families distinguished individuals who carried CMV together with the relevant HLA. CMV-specific TCR beta clonotypes restricted by HLA-C dominated the ex vivo response.

TCRdb recomputed calls from the reads with MiXCR, one row per CDR3 protein. The sample records 300,000 or so distinct CDR3 sequences, around 9.1% being singletons. V was clipped by 1 base and J by 7 bases; unmatched bases: 3. This CDR3 spans 13 amino acids. The germline gives CDR1 LNHDA, CDR2 SQIVND (reference sequence). This receptor was obtained from a human donor in good health (CMV status not recorded). Some clones in this sample may be carry-over from other donors' samples. Sequencing was carried out using PBMCs. The chain links TRBV19 to TRBJ1-1; 7 bases map to TRBD1. The CDR3 DNA follows: TGTGCCAGTAGTATAGGGACAGGTTTTGAAGCTTTCTTT. It encodes CASSIGTGFEAFF.